Only one count was recorded for the clone carrying this T cell receptor beta chain. The sample belongs to a study of control samples from healthy donors and cancer patients. In germline, CDR1 is SGHTA, CDR2 FQGNSA. The CDR3 consists of 15 residues. V trimming: 1 base; J trimming: 8 bases; junction bases outside the gene matches: 10. Profiled with immunoSEQ multiplex PCR; TCRdb holds only in-frame clones, not every one. The sample carries over 85,000 clones, roughly nine tenths recorded once. Source material: PBMCs. The TCR was taken from a woman between 45 and 60 years old with colorectal cancer. The chain uses TRBV7-2 and TRBJ1-2; 7 bases fit TRBD1. CDR3 sequence: CASSLGGQDLGGYTF. The CDR3 nucleotides are TGTGCCAGCAGCTTAGGCGGACAGGATTTGGGAGGCTACACCTTC.